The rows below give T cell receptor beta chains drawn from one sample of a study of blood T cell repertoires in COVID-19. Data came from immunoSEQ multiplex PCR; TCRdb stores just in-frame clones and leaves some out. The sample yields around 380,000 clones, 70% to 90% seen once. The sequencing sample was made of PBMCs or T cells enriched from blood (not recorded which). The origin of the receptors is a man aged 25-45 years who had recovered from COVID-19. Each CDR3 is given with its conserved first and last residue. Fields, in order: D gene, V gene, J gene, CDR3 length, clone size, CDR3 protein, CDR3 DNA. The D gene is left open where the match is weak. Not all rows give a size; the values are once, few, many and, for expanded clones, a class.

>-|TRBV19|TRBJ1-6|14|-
CASSYGDNNSPLHF
TGTGCCAGTAGTTACGGGGACAATAATTCACCCCTCCACTTT
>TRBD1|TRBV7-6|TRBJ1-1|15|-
CASSQTGGVNTEAFF
TGTGCCAGCAGCCAGACAGGGGGAGTGAACACTGAAGCTTTCTTT
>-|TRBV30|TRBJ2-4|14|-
CAWTGTGGKNIQYF
TGTGCCTGGACGGGGACTGGGGGAAAAAACATTCAGTACTTC
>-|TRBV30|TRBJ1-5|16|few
CAWSPRPRGIHQPQHF
TGTGCCTGGAGTCCCCGCCCCCGGGGGATCCACCAGCCCCAGCATTTT
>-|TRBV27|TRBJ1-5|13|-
CASSRSREQPQHF
TGTGCCAGCAGCCGTAGTCGGGAGCAGCCCCAGCATTTT
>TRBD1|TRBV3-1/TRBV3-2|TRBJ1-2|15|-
CASSQMLGTGNGYTF
TGTGCCAGCAGCCAAATGCTCGGGACAGGGAATGGCTACACCTTC
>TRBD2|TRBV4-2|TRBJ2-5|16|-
CASSQELAGHQETQYF
TGTGCCAGCAGCCAAGAACTAGCGGGGCACCAAGAGACCCAGTACTTC
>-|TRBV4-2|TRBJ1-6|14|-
CASSQDWGDSPLHF
TGTGCCAGCAGCCAAGATTGGGGGGATTCACCCCTCCACTTT
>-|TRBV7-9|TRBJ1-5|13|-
CASSPPGAQPQHF
TGTGCCAGCAGCCCTCCAGGGGCACAGCCCCAGCATTTT
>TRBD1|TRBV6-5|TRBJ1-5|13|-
CASSRQGKRPQHF
TGTGCCAGCAGTCGACAGGGGAAGAGGCCCCAGCATTTT
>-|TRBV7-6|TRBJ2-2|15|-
CASSLLGQNTGELFF
TGTGCCAGCAGCTTACTGGGACAGAACACCGGGGAGCTGTTTTTT
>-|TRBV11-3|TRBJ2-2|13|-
CASTDRHTGELFF
TGTGCCAGCACCGACAGACACACCGGGGAGCTGTTTTTT
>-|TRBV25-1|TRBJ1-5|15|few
CASSELNIDNQPQHF
TGTGCCAGCAGTGAATTAAATATAGACAATCAGCCCCAGCATTTT
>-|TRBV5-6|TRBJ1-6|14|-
CASSFSGANSPLHF
TGTGCCAGCAGCTTCTCAGGGGCCAATTCACCCCTCCACTTT
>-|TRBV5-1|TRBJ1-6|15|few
CASSLSGSYNSPLHF
TGCGCCAGCAGCTTGTCGGGCTCCTATAATTCACCCCTCCACTTT
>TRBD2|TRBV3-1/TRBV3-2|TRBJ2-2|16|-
CASSQIDGGATGELFF
TGTGCCAGCAGCCAAATCGACGGGGGGGCAACCGGGGAGCTGTTTTTT
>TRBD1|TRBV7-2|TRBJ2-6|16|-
CASSPNRGFGANVLTF
TGTGCCAGCAGCCCTAACAGGGGCTTTGGGGCCAACGTCCTGACTTTC
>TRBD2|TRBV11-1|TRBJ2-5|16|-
CASSLGTSGARETQYF
TGTGCCAGCAGCCTAGGGACTAGCGGGGCGAGAGAGACCCAGTACTTC
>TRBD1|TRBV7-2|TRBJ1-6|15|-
CASSYPGTDNSPLHF
TGTGCCAGCAGTTACCCTGGGACAGATAATTCACCCCTCCACTTT
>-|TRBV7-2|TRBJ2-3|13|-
CASSSFAADTQYF
TGTGCCAGCAGCTCCTTTGCGGCCGATACGCAGTATTTT
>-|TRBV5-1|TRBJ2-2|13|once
CASSLGPTGELFF
TGCGCCAGCAGCTTGGGTCCAACCGGGGAGCTGTTTTTT
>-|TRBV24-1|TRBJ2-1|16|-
CATSDLPEVPSNEQFF
TGTGCCACCAGTGATTTGCCGGAGGTTCCTAGCAATGAGCAGTTCTTC
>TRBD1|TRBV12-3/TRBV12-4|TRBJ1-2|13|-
CASSPTGEGGYTF
TGTGCCAGCAGTCCGACAGGGGAGGGTGGCTACACCTTC
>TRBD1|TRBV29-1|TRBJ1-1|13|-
CSVETGVNTEAFF
TGCAGCGTTGAGACAGGGGTTAACACTGAAGCTTTCTTT
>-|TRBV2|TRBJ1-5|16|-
CASSESSAGIGQPQHF
TGTGCCAGCAGTGAAAGTTCGGCGGGGATAGGTCAGCCCCAGCATTTT
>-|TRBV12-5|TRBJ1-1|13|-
CASGLVFSTEAFF
TGTGCTAGTGGTTTGGTATTCAGCACTGAAGCTTTCTTT
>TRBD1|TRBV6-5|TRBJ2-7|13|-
CASTGTGAKEQYF
TGTGCCAGCACAGGGACAGGGGCTAAAGAGCAGTACTTC
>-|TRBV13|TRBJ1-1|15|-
CASSPFGEGDTEAFF
TGTGCCAGCAGCCCGTTTGGGGAGGGCGACACTGAAGCTTTCTTT
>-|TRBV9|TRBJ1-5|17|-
CASSGFRRGPRHQPQHF
TGTGCCAGCAGCGGATTCCGTCGAGGCCCCCGTCATCAGCCCCAGCATTTT
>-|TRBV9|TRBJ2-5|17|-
CASSVGSNGGLQETQYF
TGTGCCAGCAGCGTAGGCTCCAACGGGGGACTCCAAGAGACCCAGTACTTC
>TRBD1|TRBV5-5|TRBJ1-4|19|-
CASSSDFGQGGATNEKLFF
TGTGCCAGCAGCTCGGATTTCGGACAGGGAGGGGCAACTAATGAAAAACTGTTTTTT
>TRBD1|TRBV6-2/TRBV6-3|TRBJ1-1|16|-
CASSYYGTGGRTEAFF
TGTGCCAGCAGTTACTACGGGACAGGGGGCCGGACTGAAGCTTTCTTT
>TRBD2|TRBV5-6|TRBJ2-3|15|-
CASSLGWASGPTQYF
TGTGCCAGCAGCTTGGGTTGGGCTAGCGGTCCGACGCAGTATTTT
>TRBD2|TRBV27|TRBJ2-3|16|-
CASSFSSGGATDTQYF
TGTGCCAGCAGTTTTAGTAGCGGGGGGGCCACCGATACGCAGTATTTT
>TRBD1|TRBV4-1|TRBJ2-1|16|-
CASSQDGTGAGNEQFF
TGCGCCAGCAGCCAAGATGGGACAGGGGCGGGCAATGAGCAGTTCTTC
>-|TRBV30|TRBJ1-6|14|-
CAWNSGIGGSPLHF
TGTGCCTGGAACTCGGGGATCGGGGGTTCACCCCTCCACTTT
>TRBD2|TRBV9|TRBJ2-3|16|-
CASRAERGIAADTQYF
TGTGCCAGCAGAGCTGAGCGGGGGATCGCTGCAGATACGCAGTATTTT
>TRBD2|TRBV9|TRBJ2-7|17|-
CASSVAGLADSPYEQYF
TGTGCCAGCAGCGTAGCTGGACTAGCGGACTCACCCTACGAGCAGTACTTC
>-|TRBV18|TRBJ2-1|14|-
CASSPGQIYNEQFF
TGTGCCAGCTCCCCGGGACAAATATACAATGAGCAGTTCTTC
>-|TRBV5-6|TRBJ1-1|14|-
CASSSGLGDTEAFF
TGTGCCAGCAGCTCTGGGCTAGGGGACACTGAAGCTTTCTTT